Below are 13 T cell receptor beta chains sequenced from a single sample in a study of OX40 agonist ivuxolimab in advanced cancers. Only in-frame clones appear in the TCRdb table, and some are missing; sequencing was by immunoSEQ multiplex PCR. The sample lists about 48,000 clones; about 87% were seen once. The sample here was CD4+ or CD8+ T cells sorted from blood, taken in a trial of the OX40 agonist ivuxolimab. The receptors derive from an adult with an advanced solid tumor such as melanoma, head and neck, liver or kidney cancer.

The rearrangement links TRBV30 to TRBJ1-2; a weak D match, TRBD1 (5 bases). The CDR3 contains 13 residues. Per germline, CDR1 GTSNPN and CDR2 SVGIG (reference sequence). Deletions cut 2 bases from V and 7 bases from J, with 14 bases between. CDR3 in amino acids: CAWSQTELGGYTF. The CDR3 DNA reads TGTGCCTGGAGTCAGACAGAGTTGGGTGGCTACACCTTC.

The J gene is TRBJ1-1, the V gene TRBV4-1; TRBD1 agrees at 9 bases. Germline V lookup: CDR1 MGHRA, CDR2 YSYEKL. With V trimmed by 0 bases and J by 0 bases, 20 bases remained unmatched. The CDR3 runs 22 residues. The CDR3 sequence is CASSQERVAALLGQGMNTEAFF. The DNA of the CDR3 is TGCGCCAGCAGCCAAGAGAGAGTGGCTGCATTATTAGGACAGGGGATGAACACTGAAGCTTTCTTT.

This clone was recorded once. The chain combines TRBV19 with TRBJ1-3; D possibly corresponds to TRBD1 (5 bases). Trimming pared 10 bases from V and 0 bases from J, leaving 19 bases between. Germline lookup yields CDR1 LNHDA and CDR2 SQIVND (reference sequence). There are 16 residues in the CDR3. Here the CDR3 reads CATQDTGPSSGNTIYF. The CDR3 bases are TGTGCCACCCAGGATACAGGACCGAGCTCTGGAAACACCATATATTTT.

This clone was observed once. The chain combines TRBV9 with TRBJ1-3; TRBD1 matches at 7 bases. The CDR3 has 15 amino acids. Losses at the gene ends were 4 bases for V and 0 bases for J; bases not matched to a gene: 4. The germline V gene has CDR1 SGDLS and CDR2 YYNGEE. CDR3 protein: CASSLTGVSGNTIYF. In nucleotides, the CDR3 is TGTGCCAGCAGCCTCACAGGGGTCTCTGGAAACACCATATATTTT.

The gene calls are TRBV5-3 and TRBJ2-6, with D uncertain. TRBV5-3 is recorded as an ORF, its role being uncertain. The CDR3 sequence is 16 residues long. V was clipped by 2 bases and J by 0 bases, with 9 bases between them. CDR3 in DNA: TGTGCCAGAAGCTTCCTGAGACTCTCTGGGGCCAACGTCCTGACTTTC. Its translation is CARSFLRLSGANVLTF.

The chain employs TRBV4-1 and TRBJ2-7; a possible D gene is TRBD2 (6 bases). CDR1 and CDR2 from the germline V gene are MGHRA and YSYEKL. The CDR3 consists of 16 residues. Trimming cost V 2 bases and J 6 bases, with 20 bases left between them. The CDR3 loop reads CASSQTWGTLMGEQYF. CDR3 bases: TGCGCCAGCAGCCAAACCTGGGGGACTCTGATGGGCGAGCAGTACTTC.

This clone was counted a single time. In DNA form, the CDR3 reads TGTGCCAGCGGAGAGCTATTCGCGGGAGTCCTGAGTGAGCAGTACTTC. Residues: CASGELFAGVLSEQYF. This chain connects TRBV7-8 to TRBJ2-7; 7 bases fit TRBD2. There are 16 residues in the CDR3. Germline V gene sequence: CDR1 SGHVS, CDR2 FQNEAQ. V was pared by 8 bases and J by 7 bases, with 20 bases of the junction left unmatched.

CDR3 DNA: TGTGCCAGCTCACCCTTAGCGGGGAGTCGTGGAGATACGCAGTATTTT. Protein: CASSPLAGSRGDTQYF. The genes are TRBV18 and TRBJ2-3; TRBD2 matches 8 bases. Germline V gene sequence: CDR1 KGHSH, CDR2 LQKENI. This CDR3 contains 16 residues. The junction had 10 bases not matched to a gene; V was cut back by 3 bases and J by 5 bases.

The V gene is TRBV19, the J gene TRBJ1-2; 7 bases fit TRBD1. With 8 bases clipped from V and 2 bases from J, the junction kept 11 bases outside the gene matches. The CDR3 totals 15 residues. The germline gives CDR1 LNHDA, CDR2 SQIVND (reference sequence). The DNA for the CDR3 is TGTGCCAGTTGCAAAGGGGGCAGCGGGAACTATGGCTACACCTTC. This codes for CASCKGGSGNYGYTF.

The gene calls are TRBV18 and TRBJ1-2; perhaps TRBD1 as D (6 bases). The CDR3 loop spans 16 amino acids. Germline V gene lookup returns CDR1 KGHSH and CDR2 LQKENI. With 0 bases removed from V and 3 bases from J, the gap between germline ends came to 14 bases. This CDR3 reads CASSPPEGGGDYGYTF. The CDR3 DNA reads TGTGCCAGCTCACCACCGGAAGGGGGAGGTGACTATGGCTACACCTTC.

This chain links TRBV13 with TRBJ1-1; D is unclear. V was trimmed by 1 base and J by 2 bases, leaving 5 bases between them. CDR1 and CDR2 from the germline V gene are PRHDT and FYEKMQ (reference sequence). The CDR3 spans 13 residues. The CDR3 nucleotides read TGTGCCAGCAGCTTAGACTCAAACACTGAAGCTTTCTTT. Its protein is CASSLDSNTEAFF.

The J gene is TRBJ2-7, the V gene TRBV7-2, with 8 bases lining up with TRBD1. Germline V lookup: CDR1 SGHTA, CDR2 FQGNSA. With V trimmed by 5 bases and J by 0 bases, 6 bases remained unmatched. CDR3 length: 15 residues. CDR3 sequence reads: CASSKGTGGSYEQYF. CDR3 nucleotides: TGTGCCAGCAGCAAGGGGACAGGAGGCTCCTACGAGCAGTACTTC.

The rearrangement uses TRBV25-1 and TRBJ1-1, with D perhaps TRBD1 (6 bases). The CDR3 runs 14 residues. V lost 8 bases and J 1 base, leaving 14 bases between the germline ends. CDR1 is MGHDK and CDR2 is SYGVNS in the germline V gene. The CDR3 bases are TGTGCCAGCCGGTGGGCAGGGGAGAACACTGAAGCTTTCTTT. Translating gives CASRWAGENTEAFF.